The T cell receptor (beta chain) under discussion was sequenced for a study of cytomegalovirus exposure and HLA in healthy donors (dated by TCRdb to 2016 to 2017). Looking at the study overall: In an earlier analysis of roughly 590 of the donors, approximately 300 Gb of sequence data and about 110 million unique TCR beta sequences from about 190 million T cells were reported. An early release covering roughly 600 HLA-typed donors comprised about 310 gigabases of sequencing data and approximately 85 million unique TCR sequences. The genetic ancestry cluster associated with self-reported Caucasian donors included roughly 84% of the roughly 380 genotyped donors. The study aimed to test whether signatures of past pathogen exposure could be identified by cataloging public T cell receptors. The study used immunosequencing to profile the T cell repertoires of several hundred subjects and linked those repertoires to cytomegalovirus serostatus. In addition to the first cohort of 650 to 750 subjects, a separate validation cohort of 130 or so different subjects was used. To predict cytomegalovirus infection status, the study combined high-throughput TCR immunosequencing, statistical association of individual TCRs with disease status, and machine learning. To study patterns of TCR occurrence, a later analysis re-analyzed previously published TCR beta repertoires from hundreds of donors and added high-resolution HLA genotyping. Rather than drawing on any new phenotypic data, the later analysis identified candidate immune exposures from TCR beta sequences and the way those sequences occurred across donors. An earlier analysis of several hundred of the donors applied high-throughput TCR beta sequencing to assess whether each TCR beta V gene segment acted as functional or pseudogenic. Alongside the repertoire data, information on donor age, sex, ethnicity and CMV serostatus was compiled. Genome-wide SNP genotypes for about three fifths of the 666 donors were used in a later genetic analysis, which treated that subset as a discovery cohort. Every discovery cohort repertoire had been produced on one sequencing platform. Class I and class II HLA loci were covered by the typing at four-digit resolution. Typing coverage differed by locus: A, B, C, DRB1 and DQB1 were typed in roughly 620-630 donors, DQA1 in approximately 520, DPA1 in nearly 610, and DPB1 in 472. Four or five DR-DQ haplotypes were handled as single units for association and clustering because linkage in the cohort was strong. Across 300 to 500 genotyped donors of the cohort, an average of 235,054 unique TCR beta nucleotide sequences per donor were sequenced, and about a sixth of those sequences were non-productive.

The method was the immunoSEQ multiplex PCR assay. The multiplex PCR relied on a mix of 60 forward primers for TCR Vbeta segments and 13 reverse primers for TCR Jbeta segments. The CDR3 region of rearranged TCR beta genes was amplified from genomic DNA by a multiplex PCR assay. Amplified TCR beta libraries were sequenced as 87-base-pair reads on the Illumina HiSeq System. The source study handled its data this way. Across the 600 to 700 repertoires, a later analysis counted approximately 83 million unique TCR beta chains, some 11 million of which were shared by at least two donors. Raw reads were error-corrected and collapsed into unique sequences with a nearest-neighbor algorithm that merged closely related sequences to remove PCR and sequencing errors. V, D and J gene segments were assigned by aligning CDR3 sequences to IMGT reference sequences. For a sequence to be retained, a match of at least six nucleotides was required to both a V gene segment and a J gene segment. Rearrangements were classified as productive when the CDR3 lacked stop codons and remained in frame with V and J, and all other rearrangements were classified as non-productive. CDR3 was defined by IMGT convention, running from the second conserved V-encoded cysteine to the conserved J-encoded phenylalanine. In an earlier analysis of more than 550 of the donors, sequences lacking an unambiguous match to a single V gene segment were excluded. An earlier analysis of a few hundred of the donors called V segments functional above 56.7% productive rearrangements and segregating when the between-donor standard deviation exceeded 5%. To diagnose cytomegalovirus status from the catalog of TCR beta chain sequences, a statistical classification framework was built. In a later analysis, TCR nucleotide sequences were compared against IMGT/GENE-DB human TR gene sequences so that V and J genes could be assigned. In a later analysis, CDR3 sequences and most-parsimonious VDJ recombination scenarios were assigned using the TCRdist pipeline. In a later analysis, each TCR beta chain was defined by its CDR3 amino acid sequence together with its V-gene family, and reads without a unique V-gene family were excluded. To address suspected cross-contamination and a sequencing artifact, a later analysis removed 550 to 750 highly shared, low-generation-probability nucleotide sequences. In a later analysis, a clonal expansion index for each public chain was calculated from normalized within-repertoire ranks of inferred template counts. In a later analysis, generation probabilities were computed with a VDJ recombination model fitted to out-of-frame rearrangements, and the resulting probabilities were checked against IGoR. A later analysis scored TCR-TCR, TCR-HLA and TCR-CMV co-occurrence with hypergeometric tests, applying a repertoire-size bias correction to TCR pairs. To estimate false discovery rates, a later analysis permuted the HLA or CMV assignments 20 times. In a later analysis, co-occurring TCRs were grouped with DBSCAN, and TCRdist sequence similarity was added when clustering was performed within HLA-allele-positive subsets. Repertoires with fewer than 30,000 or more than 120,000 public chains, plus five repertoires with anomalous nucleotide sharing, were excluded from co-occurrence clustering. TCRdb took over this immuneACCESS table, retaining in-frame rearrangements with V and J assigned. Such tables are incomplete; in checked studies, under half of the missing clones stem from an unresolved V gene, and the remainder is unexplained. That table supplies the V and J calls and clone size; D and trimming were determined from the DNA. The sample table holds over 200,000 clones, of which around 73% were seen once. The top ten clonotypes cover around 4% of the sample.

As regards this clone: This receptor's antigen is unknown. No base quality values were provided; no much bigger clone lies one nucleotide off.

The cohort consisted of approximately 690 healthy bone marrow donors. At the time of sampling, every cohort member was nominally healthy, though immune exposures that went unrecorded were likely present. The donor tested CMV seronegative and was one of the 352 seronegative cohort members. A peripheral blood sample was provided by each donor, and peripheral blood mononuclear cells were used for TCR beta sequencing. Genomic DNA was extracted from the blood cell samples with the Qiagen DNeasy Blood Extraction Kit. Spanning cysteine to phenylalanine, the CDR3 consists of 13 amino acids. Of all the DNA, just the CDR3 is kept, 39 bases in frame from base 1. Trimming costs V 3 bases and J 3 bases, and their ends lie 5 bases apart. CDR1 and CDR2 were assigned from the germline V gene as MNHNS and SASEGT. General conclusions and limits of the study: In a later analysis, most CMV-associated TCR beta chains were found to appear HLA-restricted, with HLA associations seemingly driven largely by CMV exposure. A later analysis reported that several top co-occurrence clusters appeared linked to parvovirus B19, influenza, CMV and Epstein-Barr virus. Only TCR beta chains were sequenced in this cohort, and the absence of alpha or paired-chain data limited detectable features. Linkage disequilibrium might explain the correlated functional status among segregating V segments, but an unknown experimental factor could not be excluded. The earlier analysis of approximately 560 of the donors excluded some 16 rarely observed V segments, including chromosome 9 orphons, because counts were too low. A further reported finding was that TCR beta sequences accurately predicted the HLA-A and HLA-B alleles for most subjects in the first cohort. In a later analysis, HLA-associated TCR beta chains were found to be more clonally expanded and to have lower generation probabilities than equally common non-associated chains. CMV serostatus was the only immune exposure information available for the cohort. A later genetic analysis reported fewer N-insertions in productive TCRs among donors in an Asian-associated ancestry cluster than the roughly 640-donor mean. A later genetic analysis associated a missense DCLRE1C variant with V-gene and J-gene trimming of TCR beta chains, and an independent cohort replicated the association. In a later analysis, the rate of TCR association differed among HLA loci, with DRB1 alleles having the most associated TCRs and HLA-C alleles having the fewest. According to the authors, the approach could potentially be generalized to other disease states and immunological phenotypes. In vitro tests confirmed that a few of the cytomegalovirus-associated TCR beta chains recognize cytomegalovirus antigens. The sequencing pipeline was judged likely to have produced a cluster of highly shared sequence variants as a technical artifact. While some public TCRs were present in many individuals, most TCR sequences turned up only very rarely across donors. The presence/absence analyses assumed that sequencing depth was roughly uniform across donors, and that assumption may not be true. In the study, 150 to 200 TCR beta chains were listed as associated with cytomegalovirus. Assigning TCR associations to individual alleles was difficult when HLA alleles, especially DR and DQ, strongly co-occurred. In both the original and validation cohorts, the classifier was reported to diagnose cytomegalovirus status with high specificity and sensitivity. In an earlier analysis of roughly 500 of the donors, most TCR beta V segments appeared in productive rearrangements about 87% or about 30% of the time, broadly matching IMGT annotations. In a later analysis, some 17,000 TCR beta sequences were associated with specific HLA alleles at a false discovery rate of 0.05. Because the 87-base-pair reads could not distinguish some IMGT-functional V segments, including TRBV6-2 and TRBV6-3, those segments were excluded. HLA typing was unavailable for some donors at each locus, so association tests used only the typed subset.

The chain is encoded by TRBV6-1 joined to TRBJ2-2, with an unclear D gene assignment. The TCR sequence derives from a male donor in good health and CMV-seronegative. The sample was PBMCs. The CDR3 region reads CASSDSDTGELFF. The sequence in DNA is TGTGCCAGCAGTGACTCAGACACCGGGGAGCTGTTTTTT.